The present TCR beta chain was sequenced within a study of T cell responses to AZD1222 COVID-19 vaccine. Study outcomes and limitations: Repertoire collection took place solely once the T cell response had peaked. Baseline seropositives among AZD1222 recipients totaled only five to seven.

Germline-derived CDR1 and CDR2 are SGHTS and YDEGEE. This CDR3 has 16 amino acids. Trimming took 4 bases from V and 4 from J, leaving 18 bases between them. Data came from immunoSEQ multiplex PCR; TCRdb stores just in-frame clones and leaves some out. The sample includes over 100,000 clones, around 94% of them seen just once. Comment on this clone: Antigen specificity is unknown.

J is TRBJ2-1 and V is TRBV5-8; a possible D gene is TRBD2 (5 bases). The TCR originated in an adult in good health. The material was peripheral blood, obtained on day 0 of AZD1222 vaccination. CDR3: CASSPYVAGRYNEQFF. The CDR3 region has the DNA TGTGCCAGCAGCCCGTATGTGGCGGGTAGGTACAATGAGCAGTTCTTC.